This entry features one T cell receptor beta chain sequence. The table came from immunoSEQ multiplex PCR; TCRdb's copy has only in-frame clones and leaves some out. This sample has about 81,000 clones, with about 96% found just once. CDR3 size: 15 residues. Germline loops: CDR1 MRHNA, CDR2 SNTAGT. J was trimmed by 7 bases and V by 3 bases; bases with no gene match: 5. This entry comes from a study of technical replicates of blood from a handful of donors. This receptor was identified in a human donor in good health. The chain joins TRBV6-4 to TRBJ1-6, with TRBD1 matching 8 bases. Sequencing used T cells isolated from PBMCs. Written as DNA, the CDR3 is TGTGCCAGCAGTGAACCGGGACAGGTAAATTCACCCCTCCACTTT. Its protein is CASSEPGQVNSPLHF.